Listed here is a single TCR beta chain. What it binds is not known. This sample stems from a study of cytomegalovirus exposure and HLA in healthy donors. PCR involved 60 Vbeta and 13 Jbeta primers. Using immunoSEQ multiplex PCR, the repertoire was profiled, and TCRdb retains in-frame clones only, with some absent. The sample has under 100,000 clones, roughly four fifths seen once. Trimming pared 0 bases from V and 3 bases from J, leaving 12 bases between. The CDR3 extends over 16 amino acids. Germline V CDR1 and CDR2: LGHNA, YSLEER. Whole-study findings and limits: Fewer N-insertions (relative to the approximately 670-donor mean) were reportedly seen in an Asian-associated ancestry cluster in a later analysis. Cytomegalovirus-associated TCR beta chains were listed, numbering 164. A later analysis showed that HLA-associated TCR beta chains had undergone more clonal expansion than equally common others.

The sequence was obtained from a human donor in good health. The sequencing input was PBMCs. This chain connects TRBV4-3 to TRBJ1-3, with D possibly matching TRBD1 (6 bases). CDR3: CASSQDQGLLGNTIYF. The CDR3 DNA reads TGCGCCAGCAGCCAAGATCAGGGGTTGCTTGGAAACACCATATATTTT.